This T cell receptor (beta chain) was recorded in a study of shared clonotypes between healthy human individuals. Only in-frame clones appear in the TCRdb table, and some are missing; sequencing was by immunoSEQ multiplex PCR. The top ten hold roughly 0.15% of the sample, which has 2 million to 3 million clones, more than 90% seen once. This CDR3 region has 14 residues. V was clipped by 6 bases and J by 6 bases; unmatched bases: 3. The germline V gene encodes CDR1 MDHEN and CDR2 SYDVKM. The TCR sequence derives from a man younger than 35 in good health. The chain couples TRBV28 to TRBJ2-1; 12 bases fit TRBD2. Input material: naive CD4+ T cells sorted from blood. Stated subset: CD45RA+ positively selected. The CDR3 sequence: CASRPSGGGNEQFF. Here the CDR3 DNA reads TGTGCCAGCAGACCTAGCGGGGGGGGCAATGAGCAGTTCTTC.